Listed here is a single T cell receptor (beta chain). This record comes from a study of blood T cell repertoires in COVID-19. Study summary: Spain, Italy and the United States supplied samples that represented acute and convalescent COVID-19.

Produced via immunoSEQ multiplex PCR; TCRdb's table is partial and in-frame only. The top ten clones hold more than 6.5% of a sample with 50,000 to 70,000 clones, more than 70% of them seen once. This CDR3 is 14 amino acids long. Germline loops: CDR1 SGHAT, CDR2 FQNNGV. Trimming took 1 base from V and 3 from J; bases not matched to a gene: 3. The sequence derives from a middle-aged man with active COVID-19. The chain uses TRBV11-2 and TRBJ2-7; 7 bases map to TRBD1. The sequenced sample was peripheral blood. The CDR3 region has the DNA TGTGCCAGCAGCTTAGGGACAGGCTACTACGAGCAGTACTTC. Residues: CASSLGTGYYEQYF.